This T cell receptor (beta chain) was identified during a study of blood T cell repertoires in COVID-19. Across the study: Italy, Spain and the United States were the sources of the convalescent and acute COVID-19 samples.

Sequenced by immunoSEQ multiplex PCR; TCRdb stores in-frame clones only, minus some. The table includes about 160,000 clones, more than 80% detected once. V shed 0 bases and J 2 bases; nucleotides not matched to a gene: 8. This CDR3 region has 19 residues. Germline V gene lookup returns CDR1 MGHRA and CDR2 YSYEKL. The clonotype comes from a man in his 60s with acute or convalescent COVID-19. The source material was peripheral blood. V and J are TRBV4-1 and TRBJ2-6; 9 bases align to TRBD1. CDR3 coding DNA: TGCGCCAGCAGCCAAGACCCGACAGGGGGACCTCCTGGGGCCAACGTCCTGACTTTC. Translated: CASSQDPTGGPPGANVLTF.